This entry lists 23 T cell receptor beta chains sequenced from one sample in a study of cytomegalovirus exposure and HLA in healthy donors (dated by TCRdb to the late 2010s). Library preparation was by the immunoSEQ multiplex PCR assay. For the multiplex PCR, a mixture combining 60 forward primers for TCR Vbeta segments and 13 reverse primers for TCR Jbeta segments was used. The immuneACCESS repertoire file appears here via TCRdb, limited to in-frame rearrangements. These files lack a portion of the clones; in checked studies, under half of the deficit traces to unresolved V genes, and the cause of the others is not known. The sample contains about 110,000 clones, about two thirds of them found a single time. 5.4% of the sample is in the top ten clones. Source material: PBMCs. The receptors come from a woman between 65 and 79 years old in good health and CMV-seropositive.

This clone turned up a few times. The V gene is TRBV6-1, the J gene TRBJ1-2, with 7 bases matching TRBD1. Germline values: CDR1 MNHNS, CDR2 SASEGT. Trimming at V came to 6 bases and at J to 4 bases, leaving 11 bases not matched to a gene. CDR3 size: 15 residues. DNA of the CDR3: TGTGCCAGCAGGTGGGACAGAGAGCCCCCCTATGGCTACACCTTC. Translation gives CASRWDREPPYGYTF.

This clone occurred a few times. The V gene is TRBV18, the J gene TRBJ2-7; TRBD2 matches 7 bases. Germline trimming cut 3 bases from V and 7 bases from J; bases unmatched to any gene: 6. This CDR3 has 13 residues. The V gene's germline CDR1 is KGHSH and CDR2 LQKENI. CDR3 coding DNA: TGTGCCAGCTCACCCCAAGGGGAGGGGGAGCAGTACTTC. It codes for CASSPQGEGEQYF.

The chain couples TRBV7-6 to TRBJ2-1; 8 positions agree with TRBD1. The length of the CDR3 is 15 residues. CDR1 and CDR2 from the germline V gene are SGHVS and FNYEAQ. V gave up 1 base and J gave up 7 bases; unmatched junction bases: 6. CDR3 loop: CASSLGSDRANEQFF. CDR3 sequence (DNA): TGTGCCAGCAGCTTAGGCTCGGACAGGGCTAATGAGCAGTTCTTC.

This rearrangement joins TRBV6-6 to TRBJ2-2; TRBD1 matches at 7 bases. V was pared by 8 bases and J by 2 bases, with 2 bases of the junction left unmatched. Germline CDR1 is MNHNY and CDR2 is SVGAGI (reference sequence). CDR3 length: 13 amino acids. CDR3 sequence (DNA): TGTGCCAGCGGGGACAGCAACACCGGGGAGCTGTTTTTT. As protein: CASGDSNTGELFF.

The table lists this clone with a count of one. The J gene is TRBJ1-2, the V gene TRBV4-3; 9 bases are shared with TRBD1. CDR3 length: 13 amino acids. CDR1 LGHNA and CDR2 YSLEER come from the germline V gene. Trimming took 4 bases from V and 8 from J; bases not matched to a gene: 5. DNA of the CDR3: TGCGCCAGCAGCCCTGGGACAGGGATCGGCTACACCTTC. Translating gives CASSPGTGIGYTF.

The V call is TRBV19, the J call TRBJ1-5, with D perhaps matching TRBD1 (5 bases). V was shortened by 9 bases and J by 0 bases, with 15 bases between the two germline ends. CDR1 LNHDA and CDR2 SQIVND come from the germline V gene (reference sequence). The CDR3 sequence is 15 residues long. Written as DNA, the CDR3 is TGTGCCAGCAAACTGGGGGGGAATAGCAATCAGCCCCAGCATTTT. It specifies CASKLGGNSNQPQHF.

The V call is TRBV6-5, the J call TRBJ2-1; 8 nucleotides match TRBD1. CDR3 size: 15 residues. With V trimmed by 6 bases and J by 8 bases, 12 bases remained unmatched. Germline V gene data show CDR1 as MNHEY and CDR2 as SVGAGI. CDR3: CASSSRQGNIYEQFF. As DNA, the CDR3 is TGTGCCAGCAGCTCCAGACAGGGGAATATCTATGAGCAGTTCTTC.

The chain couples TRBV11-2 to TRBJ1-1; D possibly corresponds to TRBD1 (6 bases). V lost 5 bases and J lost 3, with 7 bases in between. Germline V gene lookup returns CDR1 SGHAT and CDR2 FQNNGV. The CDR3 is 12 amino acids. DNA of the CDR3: TGTGCCAGCAGCCAGGGGTACACTGAAGCTTTCTTT. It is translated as CASSQGYTEAFF.

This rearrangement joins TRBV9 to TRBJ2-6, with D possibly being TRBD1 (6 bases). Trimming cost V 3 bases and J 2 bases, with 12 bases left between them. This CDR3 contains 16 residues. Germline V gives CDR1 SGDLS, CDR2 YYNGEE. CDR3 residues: CASSALGAAGANVLTF. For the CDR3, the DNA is TGTGCCAGCAGCGCTCTGGGGGCAGCTGGGGCCAACGTCCTGACTTTC.

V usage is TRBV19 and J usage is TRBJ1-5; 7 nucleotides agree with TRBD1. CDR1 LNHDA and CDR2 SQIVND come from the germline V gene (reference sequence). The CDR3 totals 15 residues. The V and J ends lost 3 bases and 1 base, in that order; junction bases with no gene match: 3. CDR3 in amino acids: CASSILGQSNQPQHF. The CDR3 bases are TGTGCCAGTAGTATCTTGGGACAGAGCAATCAGCCCCAGCATTTT.

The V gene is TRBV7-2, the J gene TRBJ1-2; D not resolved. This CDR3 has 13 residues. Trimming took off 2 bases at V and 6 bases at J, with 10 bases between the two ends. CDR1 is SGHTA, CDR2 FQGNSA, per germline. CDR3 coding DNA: TGTGCCAGCAGCTTACAGGTTCGGAATGGCTACACCTTC. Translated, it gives CASSLQVRNGYTF.

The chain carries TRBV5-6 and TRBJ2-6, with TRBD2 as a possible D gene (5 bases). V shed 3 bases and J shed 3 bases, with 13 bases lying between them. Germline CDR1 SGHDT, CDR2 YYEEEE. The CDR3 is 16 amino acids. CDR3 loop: CASSSGFGDGANVLTF. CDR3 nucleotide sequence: TGTGCCAGCAGCTCGGGCTTCGGGGATGGGGCCAACGTCCTGACTTTC.

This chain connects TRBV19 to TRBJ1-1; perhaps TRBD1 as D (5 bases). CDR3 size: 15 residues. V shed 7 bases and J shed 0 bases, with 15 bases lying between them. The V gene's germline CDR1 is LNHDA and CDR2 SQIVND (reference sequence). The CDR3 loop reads CASKVGLSMNTEAFF. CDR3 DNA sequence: TGTGCCAGTAAGGTGGGACTCTCCATGAACACTGAAGCTTTCTTT.

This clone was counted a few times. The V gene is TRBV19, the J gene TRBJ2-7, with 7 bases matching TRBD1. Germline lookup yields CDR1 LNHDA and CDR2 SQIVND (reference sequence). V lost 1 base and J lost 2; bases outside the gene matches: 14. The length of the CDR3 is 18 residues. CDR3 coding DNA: TGTGCCAGTAGTATAGGCCCCCTGACAGGGTTAAGTCCCTACGAGCAGTACTTC. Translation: CASSIGPLTGLSPYEQYF. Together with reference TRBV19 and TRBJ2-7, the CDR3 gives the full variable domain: DGGITQSPKYLFRKEGQNVTLSCEQNLNHDAMYWYRQDPGQGLRLIYYSQIVNDFQKGDIAEGYSVSREKKESFPLTVTSAQKNPTAFYLCASSIGPLTGLSPYEQYFGPGTRLTVT.

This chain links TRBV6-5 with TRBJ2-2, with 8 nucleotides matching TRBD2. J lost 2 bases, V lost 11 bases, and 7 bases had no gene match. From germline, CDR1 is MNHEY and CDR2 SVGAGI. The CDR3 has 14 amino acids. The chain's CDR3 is CAAGGGPNTGELFF. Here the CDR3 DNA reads TGTGCCGCCGGGGGGGGGCCTAACACCGGGGAGCTGTTTTTT.

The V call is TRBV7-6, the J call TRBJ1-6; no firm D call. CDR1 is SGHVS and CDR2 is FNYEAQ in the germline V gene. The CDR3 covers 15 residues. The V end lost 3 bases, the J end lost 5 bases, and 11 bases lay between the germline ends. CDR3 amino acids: CASSLNEADNSPLHF. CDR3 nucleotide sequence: TGTGCCAGCAGCTTGAACGAAGCGGATAATTCACCCCTCCACTTT.

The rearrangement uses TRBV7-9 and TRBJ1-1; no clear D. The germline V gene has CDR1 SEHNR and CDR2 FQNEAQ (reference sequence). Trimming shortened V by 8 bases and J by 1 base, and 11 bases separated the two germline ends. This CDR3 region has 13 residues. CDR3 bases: TGTGCCAGCGAGGGTTCGGCGAACACTGAAGCTTTCTTT. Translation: CASEGSANTEAFF.

CDR3 in DNA: TGCGCCAGCAGCCAAGGGACTAGCGGGGGGTTCAGCACAGATACGCAGTATTTT. The encoded protein is CASSQGTSGGFSTDTQYF. The V gene is TRBV4-1, the J gene TRBJ2-3; 14 bases map to TRBD2. CDR3 length equals 18 residues. The J segment lost 0 bases and the V segment lost 1 base, leaving 3 bases of the junction unmatched. The V gene's germline CDR1 is MGHRA and CDR2 YSYEKL.

The CDR3 protein is CASSKELAAAGELFF. The CDR3 DNA reads TGCGCCAGCAGTAAAGAACTAGCTGCGGCCGGGGAGCTGTTTTTT. This chain joins TRBV10-2 and TRBJ2-2; possible D gene TRBD2, 6 bases. The germline V and J ends were trimmed by 5 bases and 6 bases, with 16 bases remaining between them. Germline CDR1 reads WSHSY; CDR2 reads SAAADI. This CDR3 contains 15 residues.

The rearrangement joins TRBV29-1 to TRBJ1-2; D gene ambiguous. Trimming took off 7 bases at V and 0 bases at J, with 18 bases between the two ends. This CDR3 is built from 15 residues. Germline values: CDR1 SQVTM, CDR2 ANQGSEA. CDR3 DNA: TGCAGCGCCTTACTAGGCGGGGAAACTAACTATGGCTACACCTTC. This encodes CSALLGGETNYGYTF.

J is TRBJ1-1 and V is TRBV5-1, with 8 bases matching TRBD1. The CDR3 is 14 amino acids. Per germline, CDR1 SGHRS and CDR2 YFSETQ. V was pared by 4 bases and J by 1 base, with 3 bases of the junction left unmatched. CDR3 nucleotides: TGCGCCAGCAGCCAAGGGACAGGGAACACTGAAGCTTTCTTT. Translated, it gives CASSQGTGNTEAFF.

The CDR3 region is CASSEAGGNVEQYF. CDR3 coding DNA: TGTGCCAGCAGTGAGGCGGGGGGGAACGTCGAGCAGTACTTC. The chain joins TRBV25-1 to TRBJ2-7; the match to TRBD2 covers 9 bases. With V trimmed by 3 bases and J by 6 bases, 6 bases remained unmatched. Germline loops: CDR1 MGHDK, CDR2 SYGVNS. This CDR3 has 14 residues.

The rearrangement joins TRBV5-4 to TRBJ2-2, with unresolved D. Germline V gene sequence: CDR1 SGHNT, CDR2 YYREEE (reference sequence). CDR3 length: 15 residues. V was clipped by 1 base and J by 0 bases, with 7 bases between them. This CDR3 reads CASSLTYANTGELFF. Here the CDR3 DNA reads TGTGCCAGCAGCTTGACATACGCGAACACCGGGGAGCTGTTTTTT.